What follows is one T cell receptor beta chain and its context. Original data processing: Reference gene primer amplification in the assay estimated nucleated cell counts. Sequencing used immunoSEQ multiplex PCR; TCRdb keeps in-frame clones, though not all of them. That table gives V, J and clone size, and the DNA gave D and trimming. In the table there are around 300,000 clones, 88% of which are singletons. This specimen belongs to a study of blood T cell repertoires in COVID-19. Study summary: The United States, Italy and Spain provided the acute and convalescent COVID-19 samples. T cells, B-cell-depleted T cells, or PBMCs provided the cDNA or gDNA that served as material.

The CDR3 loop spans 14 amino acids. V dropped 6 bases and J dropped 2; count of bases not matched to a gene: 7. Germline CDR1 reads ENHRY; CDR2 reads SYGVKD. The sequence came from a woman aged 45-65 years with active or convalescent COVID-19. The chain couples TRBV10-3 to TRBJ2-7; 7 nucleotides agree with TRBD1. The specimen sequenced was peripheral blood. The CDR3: CAIREGQVAYEQYF. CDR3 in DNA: TGTGCCATCAGGGAAGGACAGGTAGCCTACGAGCAGTACTTC.